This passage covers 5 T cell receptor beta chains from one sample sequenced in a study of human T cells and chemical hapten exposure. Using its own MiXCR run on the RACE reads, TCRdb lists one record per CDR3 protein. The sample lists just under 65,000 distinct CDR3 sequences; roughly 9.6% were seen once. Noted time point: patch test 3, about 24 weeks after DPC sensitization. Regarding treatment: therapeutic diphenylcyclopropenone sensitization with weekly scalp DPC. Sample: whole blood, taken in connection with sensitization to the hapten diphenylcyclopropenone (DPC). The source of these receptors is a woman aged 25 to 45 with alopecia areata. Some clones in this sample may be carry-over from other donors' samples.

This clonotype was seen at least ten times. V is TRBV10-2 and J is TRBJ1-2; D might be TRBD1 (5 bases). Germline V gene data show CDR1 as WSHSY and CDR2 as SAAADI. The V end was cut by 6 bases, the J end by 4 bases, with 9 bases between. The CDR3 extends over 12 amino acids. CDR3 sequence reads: CASSLDSYGYTF. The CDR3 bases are TGCGCCAGCAGCCTTGACAGCTATGGCTACACCTTC.

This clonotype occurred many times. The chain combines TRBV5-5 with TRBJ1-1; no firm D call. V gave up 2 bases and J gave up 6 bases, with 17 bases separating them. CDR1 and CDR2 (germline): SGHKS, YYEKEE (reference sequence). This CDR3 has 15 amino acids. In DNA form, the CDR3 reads TGTGCCAGCAGCTTAGTCCCGGGCCGGCCCCCTGAAGCTTTCTTT. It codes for CASSLVPGRPPEAFF.

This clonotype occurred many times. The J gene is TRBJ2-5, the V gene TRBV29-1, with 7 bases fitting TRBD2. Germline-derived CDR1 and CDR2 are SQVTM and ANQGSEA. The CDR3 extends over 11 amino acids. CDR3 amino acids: CTGGIQETQYF. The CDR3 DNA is TGCACCGGGGGGATTCAAGAGACCCAGTACTTC.

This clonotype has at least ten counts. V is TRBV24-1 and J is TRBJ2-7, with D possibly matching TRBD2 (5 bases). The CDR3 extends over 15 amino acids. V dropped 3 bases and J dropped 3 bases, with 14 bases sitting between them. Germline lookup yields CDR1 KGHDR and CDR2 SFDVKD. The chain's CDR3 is CATSDPRGAYYEQYF. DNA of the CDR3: TGTGCCACCAGTGATCCCCGGGGTGCATACTACGAGCAGTACTTC.

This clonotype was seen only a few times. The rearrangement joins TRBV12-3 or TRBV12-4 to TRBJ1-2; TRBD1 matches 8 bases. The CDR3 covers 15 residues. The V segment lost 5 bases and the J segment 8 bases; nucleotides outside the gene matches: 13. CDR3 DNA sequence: TGTGCCAGCAGTGGACTTGGACAGGGAGTAAAGGGCTACACCTTC. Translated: CASSGLGQGVKGYTF.